The clone carrying this T cell receptor beta chain has more than one count but fewer than ten. Its matching antigen is unknown. Primed by a sample-barcoded 5' primer and a J-beta primer mix, a second PCR proceeded for about 6 to 12 cycles. Samples each returned at least 3 million CDR3-containing paired-end reads. TCRdb re-called the 5' RACE reads with MiXCR, one entry per CDR3 protein. This sample has 1.5 million to 2 million distinct CDR3 sequences; less than 50% occur once, and the top ten carry less than 2.5%. This sample was included in a study of blood T cells in healthy people across ages. Study-wide points: Naive T cell percentage strongly correlated with TCR beta diversity. Long-lived donors had more naive CD4+ cells and higher diversity than aged donors.

Total RNA, at least 5 micrograms per sample, was extracted from PBMCs. Trimming left V 5 bases short and J 8 bases short, with 9 bases between. Germline V gene data show CDR1 as SEHNR and CDR2 as FQNEAQ (reference sequence). The CDR3 consists of 12 residues. This chain links TRBV7-9 with TRBJ1-4; unclear D gene. Sequences were obtained from blood. The sequence was obtained from a woman in her 40s in good health. CDR3 sequence: CASSPIQEKLFF. The CDR3 region has the DNA TGTGCCAGCAGCCCGATCCAGGAAAAACTGTTTTTT.